Listed below are T cell receptor beta chains from one sample, sequenced in a study of OX40 agonist ivuxolimab in advanced cancers. Generated by immunoSEQ multiplex PCR, the TCRdb table keeps only in-frame clones and is missing some. The sample yields hundreds of clones, 92% seen once. Specimen collection occurred in a trial of the OX40 agonist ivuxolimab. Every receptor here comes from an adult with an advanced solid tumor such as melanoma, head and neck, liver or kidney cancer. Both conserved end residues are part of each CDR3. D genes are given only for firm matches. Rows give clone size only sometimes, using once, few, many, or a class for an expanded clone.

j_call | clone_size | d_call | v_call | cdr3_nt | cdr3_aa
TRBJ2-4 | NA | NA | TRBV19 | TGTGCCAGTAGTATAGCGGGCCCTAGGAACATTCAGTACTTC | CASSIAGPRNIQYF
TRBJ2-7 | NA | TRBD1 | TRBV19 | TGTGCCAGTAGTATCGGGACAGGGACGTTCGAGCAGTACTTC | CASSIGTGTFEQYF
TRBJ2-7 | NA | NA | TRBV11-3 | TGTGCCAGCAGCTTGGACTACCCCTCCTACGAGCAGTACTTC | CASSLDYPSYEQYF
TRBJ1-1 | NA | NA | TRBV5-1 | TGCGCCAGCAGCACCGGGGACGATTGGGGCACTGAAGCTTTCTTT | CASSTGDDWGTEAFF
TRBJ2-1 | NA | TRBD1 | TRBV11-3 | TGTGCCAGCAGCTCCACCGGGACAGGGAACAATGAGCAGTTCTTC | CASSSTGTGNNEQFF
TRBJ2-7 | NA | NA | TRBV11-3 | TGTGCCAGCAGGGACCGGGACACAGGCTACGAGCAGTACTTC | CASRDRDTGYEQYF
TRBJ2-7 | NA | TRBD2 | TRBV23-1 | TGCGCCAGCAGCTCAGGACTAGCGGGAGGGTACGAGCAGTACTTC | CASSSGLAGGYEQYF
TRBJ2-5 | NA | TRBD2 | TRBV14 | TGTGCCAGCAGCCAAGAGGCGGGACTAGCGGTAGAGACCCAGTACTTC | CASSQEAGLAVETQYF
TRBJ2-2 | NA | TRBD2 | TRBV19 | TGTGCCAGTAGTATATCTAGCGGGGTATACACCGGGGAGCTGTTTTTT | CASSISSGVYTGELFF
TRBJ1-2 | NA | TRBD1 | TRBV6-8 | TGTGCCAGCAGTGTCGTGAGGGGGCGAGGCTACACCTTC | CASSVVRGRGYTF
TRBJ2-7 | NA | NA | TRBV7-5 | TGTGCCAGCAGAACCACTAGCGGGGGGATCTACGAGCAGTACTTC | CASRTTSGGIYEQYF
TRBJ1-4 | NA | NA | TRBV6-8 | TGTGCCATCCGTGCATCAACTAATGAAAAACTGTTTTTT | CAIRASTNEKLFF
TRBJ2-7 | NA | NA | TRBV30 | TGTGCCTGGAGTGGCGGGTTTGAGGGGTTCTACGAGCAGTACTTC | CAWSGGFEGFYEQYF
TRBJ2-7 | NA | TRBD1 | TRBV19 | TGTGCCAGTAGTGACGGACAGGGGGCGCGGGAGCAGTACTTC | CASSDGQGAREQYF
TRBJ2-7 | NA | NA | TRBV6-8 | TGTGCCAGCAGTTCCAACGCTTGGAACGAGCAGTACTTC | CASSSNAWNEQYF
TRBJ2-1 | few | NA | TRBV23-1 | TGCGCCAGCAGCCAAGGGGCCGACTATAGGTCCGATGAGCAGTTCTTC | CASSQGADYRSDEQFF
TRBJ1-1 | NA | NA | TRBV18 | TGTGCCAGCTCACCACGGCTAGACACTGAAGCTTTCTTT | CASSPRLDTEAFF
TRBJ2-2 | NA | TRBD2 | TRBV6-8 | TGTGCCAGCAGACAAGCGGGAAGGAACATCGGGGAGCTGTTTTTT | CASRQAGRNIGELFF
TRBJ1-1 | once | TRBD1 | TRBV6-8 | TGTGCCAGCAGTCCAGGGGGCACAACGGACACTGAAGCTTTCTTT | CASSPGGTTDTEAFF
TRBJ1-1 | NA | NA | TRBV7-7 | TGTGCCAGCAGCTTAGAGGGTCAGAACACTGAAGCTTTCTTT | CASSLEGQNTEAFF
TRBJ1-3 | NA | NA | TRBV19 | TGTGCCAGTAGTATATTACCGGGAAGTGCTGGAAACACCATATATTTT | CASSILPGSAGNTIYF
TRBJ2-2 | NA | TRBD1 | TRBV11-3 | TGTGCCAGCAGCTTGGGACAGGGGGCGGGCGGGGAGCTGTTTTTT | CASSLGQGAGGELFF
TRBJ1-1 | NA | TRBD1 | TRBV12-5 | TGTGCTAGTGGTTTGGTTGAGGGGGCCAACACTGAAGCTTTCTTT | CASGLVEGANTEAFF
TRBJ1-6 | NA | NA | TRBV11-3 | TGTGCCAGCAGCTTAGTTGTCCTGAGAACGCCCCATAATTCACCCCTCCACTTT | CASSLVVLRTPHNSPLHF
TRBJ1-5 | NA | TRBD1 | TRBV6-8 | TGTGCCAGCAGCCCCCGGGACAGGGGTAATCAGCCCCAGCATTTT | CASSPRDRGNQPQHF
TRBJ2-5 | NA | TRBD1 | TRBV14 | TGTGCCAGCAGCGCGGACAGGGGGAGAGAGACCCAGTACTTC | CASSADRGRETQYF
TRBJ2-2 | few | TRBD2 | TRBV11-3 | TGTGCCAGCAGCCGGACTAGCGGTACCGGGGAGCTGTTTTTT | CASSRTSGTGELFF
TRBJ2-1 | NA | TRBD2 | TRBV6-8 | TGTGCCAGCAGTTACACGCCTAGCGGTATAAGTGAGCAGTTCTTC | CASSYTPSGISEQFF
TRBJ2-7 | NA | NA | TRBV19 | TGTGCCAGTAGTATAGGAACGGGCTTCGCCTACGAGCAGTACTTC | CASSIGTGFAYEQYF
TRBJ1-2 | once | NA | TRBV28 | TGTGCCAGCAGTTCACGGAGTATGGGTATCGGTGGCTACACCTTC | CASSSRSMGIGGYTF
TRBJ1-1 | NA | NA | TRBV6-8 | TGTGCCAGCAGCCACGCCGGGGTGGCCACTGAAGCTTTCTTT | CASSHAGVATEAFF
TRBJ2-5 | NA | NA | TRBV5-1 | TGCGCCAGCAGCTTGACGGATGGGCGAGGGGAGACCCAGTACTTC | CASSLTDGRGETQYF
TRBJ2-3 | few | NA | TRBV6-8 | TGTGCCAGCAGTTTTACTAGGGGCACAGATACGCAGTATTTT | CASSFTRGTDTQYF
TRBJ1-2 | NA | NA | TRBV5-1 | TGCGCCAGCAGCTGGGCAGATGCTAACTATGGCTACACCTTC | CASSWADANYGYTF
TRBJ2-2 | NA | TRBD1 | TRBV5-1 | TGCGCCAGCAGCTTGGCGGGACAGGGGTACACCGGGGAGCTGTTTTTT | CASSLAGQGYTGELFF
TRBJ2-1 | NA | TRBD2 | TRBV11-3 | TGTGCCAGCAGCTTCGGGACTAGCGGGATGAATGAGCAGTTCTTC | CASSFGTSGMNEQFF
TRBJ1-6 | NA | NA | TRBV11-3 | TGTGCCAGCAGCTTTGGGACTTCCTTATTACCCCTCCACTTT | CASSFGTSLLPLHF
TRBJ2-1 | NA | NA | TRBV11-3 | TGTGCCAGCAGCTATTACGGACTATTAAGTAATGAGCAGTTCTTC | CASSYYGLLSNEQFF
TRBJ1-1 | few | TRBD1 | TRBV6-8 | TGTGCCAGCAGATCCGGGACAGGGGAAACTGAAGCTTTCTTT | CASRSGTGETEAFF
TRBJ2-2 | NA | NA | TRBV11-3 | TGTGCCAGCAGCTCCCACCTAAACACCGGGGAGCTGTTTTTT | CASSSHLNTGELFF
TRBJ1-3 | once | NA | TRBV29-1 | TGCAGCGTTAGACCCGGGGACTACGGAAACACCATATATTTT | CSVRPGDYGNTIYF
TRBJ1-6 | NA | TRBD1 | TRBV6-8 | TGTGCCAGCAGTTACGCTGGGACAGCCGATTCACCCCTCCACTTT | CASSYAGTADSPLHF
TRBJ2-7 | NA | TRBD2 | TRBV19 | TGTGCCAGTAGTATGGCCGGGACTAGCGGGATTGAGCAGTACTTC | CASSMAGTSGIEQYF
TRBJ2-3 | once | NA | TRBV5-1 | TGCGCCAGCAGCTTAGGACTTGCTAGCACAGATACGCAGTATTTT | CASSLGLASTDTQYF
TRBJ2-7 | NA | TRBD1 | TRBV15 | TGTGCCACCAGCAGAGGGGACAGGGACGTCGCCGAGCAGTACTTC | CATSRGDRDVAEQYF
TRBJ1-1 | NA | NA | TRBV19 | TGTGCCAGTAGTATTGGCACAGGGTTGAACACTGAAGCTTTCTTT | CASSIGTGLNTEAFF
TRBJ2-2 | once | NA | TRBV6-8 | TGTGCCAGCTTAGACAGGAGCGGGGAGCTGTTTTTT | CASLDRSGELFF